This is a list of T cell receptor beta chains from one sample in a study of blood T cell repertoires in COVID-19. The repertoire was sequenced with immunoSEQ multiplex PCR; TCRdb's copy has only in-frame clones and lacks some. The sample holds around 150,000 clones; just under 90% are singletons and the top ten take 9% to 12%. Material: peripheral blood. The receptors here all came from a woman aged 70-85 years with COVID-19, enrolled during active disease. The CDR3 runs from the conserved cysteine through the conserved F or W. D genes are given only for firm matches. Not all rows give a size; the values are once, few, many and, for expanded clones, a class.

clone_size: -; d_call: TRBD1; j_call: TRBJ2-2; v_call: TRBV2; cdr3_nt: TGTGCCAGCAGTCTGAGGACAGGGTCCAACACCGGGGAGCTGTTTTTT; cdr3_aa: CASSLRTGSNTGELFF
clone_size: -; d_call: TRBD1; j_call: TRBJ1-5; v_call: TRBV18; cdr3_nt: TGTGCCAGCTCACCCGGACAGGGTAATCAGCCCCAGCATTTT; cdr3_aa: CASSPGQGNQPQHF
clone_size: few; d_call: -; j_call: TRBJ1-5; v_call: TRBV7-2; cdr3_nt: TGTGCCAGCAGCCAGATGGGGGGTACGGGCCAGCCCCAGCATTTT; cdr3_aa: CASSQMGGTGQPQHF
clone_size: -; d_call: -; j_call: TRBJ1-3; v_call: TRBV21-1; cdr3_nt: TGTGCCAGCAGCAAAGCGTCCGGACTGTTCCACTCTGGAAACACCATATATTTT; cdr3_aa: CASSKASGLFHSGNTIYF
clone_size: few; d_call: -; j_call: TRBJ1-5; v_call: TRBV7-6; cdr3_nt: TGTGCCAGCAGCCCTCTTAGGGGTCACAATCAGCCCCAGCATTTT; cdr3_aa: CASSPLRGHNQPQHF
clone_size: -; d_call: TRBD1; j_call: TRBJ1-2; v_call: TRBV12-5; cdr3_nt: TGTGCTAGTGGTTTGGGACAGGGTACTCTCTATGGCTACACCTTC; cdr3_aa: CASGLGQGTLYGYTF
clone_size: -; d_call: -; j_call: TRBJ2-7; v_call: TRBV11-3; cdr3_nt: TGTGCCAGCAGCTTAGATCGAGTATCCGAGCAGTACTTC; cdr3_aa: CASSLDRVSEQYF
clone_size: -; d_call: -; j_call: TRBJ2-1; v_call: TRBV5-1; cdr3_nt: TGCGCCAGCAGCTTGGAGGGCAGGGAATTCGATGAGCAGTTCTTC; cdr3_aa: CASSLEGREFDEQFF
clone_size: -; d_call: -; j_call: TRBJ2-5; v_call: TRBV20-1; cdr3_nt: TGCAGTGCTAGGGGTTCCCAGGCCCAGTACTTC; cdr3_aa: CSARGSQAQYF
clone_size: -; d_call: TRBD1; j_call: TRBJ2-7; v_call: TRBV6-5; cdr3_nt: TGTGCCAGCAGATACCGGGACAGATACTACGAGCAGTACTTC; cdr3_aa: CASRYRDRYYEQYF
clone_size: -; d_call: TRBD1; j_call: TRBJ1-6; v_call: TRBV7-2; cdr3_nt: TGTGCCAGCAGGAAGACAGGGCCCTATAATTCACCCCTCCACTTT; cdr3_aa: CASRKTGPYNSPLHF